A single sample is the source of the 12 T cell receptor beta chains below, sequenced in a study of Graves' ophthalmopathy and Graves' hyperthyroidism. The authors amplified TCR beta CDR3 regions, and they did so from RNA transcripts for repertoire sequencing. Second-round multiplex PCR followed a first-round RT-PCR using HTBI primers. TCRdb called the multiplex PCR reads again in MiXCR, with one record for every CDR3 protein. This table holds more than 300,000 distinct CDR3 sequences, just over 15% found once. Sequenced material: peripheral blood. These receptor sequences come from a woman under 30 with stable Graves' hyperthyroidism.

Concerning this clonotype itself: With a much larger clone just one base away, this may be a read error. The chain's CDR3 is CASSWSGVSNYGFTF. CDR3 nucleotide sequence: TGTGCCAGCAGTTGGTCAGGGGTTTCAAACTATGGCTTCACCTTC. The chain joins TRBV27 to TRBJ1-2; TRBD1 might be the D (6 bases). The CDR3 totals 15 residues. CDR1 and CDR2 from the germline V gene are MNHEY and SMNVEV (reference sequence).

This clonotype was observed many times. The chain carries TRBV20-1 and TRBJ1-2; unclear D gene. The V gene lost 5 bases and the J gene lost 10 bases, with 14 bases spanning the gap. The CDR3 totals 11 residues. Looked up from germline, CDR1 is DFQATT and CDR2 is SNEGSKA (reference sequence). The CDR3 nucleotides are TGCAGTGCTCGAGGGAGCTATCACTACACCTTC. Residues: CSARGSYHYTF.

This clonotype was counted at least ten times. The V and J genes are TRBV19 and TRBJ1-1; D is perhaps TRBD1 (5 bases). Trimming removed 7 bases at V and 0 bases at J, with 21 bases between. The CDR3 has 17 residues. Germline V gene lookup returns CDR1 LNHDA and CDR2 SQIVND (reference sequence). CDR3 bases: TGTGCCAGTATGGGTGGCAGGGCCACCGCGATGAACACTGAAGCTTTCTTT. Protein product: CASMGGRATAMNTEAFF.

This chain connects TRBV7-2 to TRBJ1-3; no firm D call. V lost 5 bases, J lost 3 bases, and 8 bases lay in between. CDR1 and CDR2 from the germline V gene are SGHTA and FQGNSA. The CDR3 sequence is 13 residues long. The CDR3 spells CASSAQIGNTIYF. Written as DNA, the CDR3 is TGTGCCAGCAGCGCCCAGATTGGAAACACCATATATTTT. Full variable domain (remainder filled in from reference TRBV7-2 and TRBJ1-3): GAGVSQSPSNKVTEKGKDVELRCDPISGHTALYWYRQSLGQGLEFLIYFQGNSAPDKSGLPSDRFSAERTGGSVSTLTIQRTQQEDSAVYLCASSAQIGNTIYFGEGSWLTVV.

This clonotype showed up many times. The V and J genes are TRBV20-1 and TRBJ2-7, with D unclear. With 4 bases removed from V and 0 bases from J, the gap between germline ends came to 7 bases. CDR3 length equals 12 residues. The germline CDR1 and CDR2 sequences are DFQATT and SNEGSKA (reference sequence). CDR3 residues: CSATGSSYEQYF. The CDR3 coding sequence is TGCAGTGCTACGGGCTCCTCCTACGAGCAGTACTTC.

CDR3 bases: TGTGCCAGCAGACGTTCGGTCGCGAATCAGCCCCAGCATTTT. Translated: CASRRSVANQPQHF. The chain is built from TRBV12-3 or TRBV12-4 and TRBJ1-5; no firm D call. The CDR3 totals 14 residues. V dropped 6 bases and J dropped 4 bases, with 13 bases sitting between them.

In regard to this clonotype: In this CDR3 the conserved last residue, phenylalanine or tryptophan, is missing, so a read error is likely. The chain combines TRBV5-1 with TRBJ2-5; no clear D. There are 15 residues in the CDR3. The germline CDR1 and CDR2 sequences are SGHRS and YFSETQ. With 0 bases removed from V and 0 bases from J, the gap between germline ends came to 9 bases. This CDR3 is CASSLGGQYQETQYS. CDR3 DNA sequence: TGCGCCAGCAGCTTGGGTGGGCAGTACCAAGAGACCCAGTACTCC.

The sample holds many counts of this clonotype. The rearrangement uses TRBV6-2 or TRBV6-3 and TRBJ1-1; D is perhaps TRBD1 (5 bases). CDR3 length equals 17 residues. Germline CDR1 is MNHEY and CDR2 is SVGEGT. The V gene lost 2 bases and the J gene lost 1 base, with 17 bases spanning the gap. This CDR3 is CASSYPWTRGENTEAFF. The CDR3 DNA reads as TGTGCCAGCAGTTACCCCTGGACACGGGGCGAGAACACTGAAGCTTTCTTT.

Notes on this clonotype: A much larger clone is a single base away; this may be a read error. This chain uses TRBV7-2 with TRBJ1-6, with 8 bases aligning to TRBD1. This CDR3 is 13 amino acids long. The germline V gene encodes CDR1 SGHTA and CDR2 FQGNSA. CDR3 DNA sequence: TGTGCCAGCAGCTTAGGGACAGGGATAGCCCTCTACTTT. It codes for CASSLGTGIALYF.

This clonotype was seen at least ten times. This chain uses TRBV29-1 with TRBJ1-1, with D tentatively TRBD1 (6 bases). Trimming shortened V by 4 bases and J by 2 bases, and 11 bases separated the two germline ends. In germline, CDR1 is SQVTM, CDR2 ANQGSEA. The CDR3 is made up of 13 amino acids. The CDR3 nucleotides are TGCAGCGTTGCTGACAGGACAAACACTGAAGCTTTCTTT. Protein product: CSVADRTNTEAFF.

V and J are TRBV20-1 and TRBJ2-7; 10 bases line up with TRBD1. Per the germline V gene, CDR1 is DFQATT and CDR2 is SNEGSKA (reference sequence). The V and J ends lost 3 bases and 5 bases, in that order; junction bases with no gene match: 7. The CDR3 runs to 14 residues. This chain's CDR3 is CSARSGQGIHEQYF. The CDR3 DNA is TGCAGTGCTAGGTCGGGACAGGGGATACACGAGCAGTACTTC.

This clonotype was seen at least ten times. V and J are TRBV7-9 and TRBJ2-7; no firm D call. Trimming removed 5 bases at V and 7 bases at J, with 9 bases between. Germline V gives CDR1 SEHNR, CDR2 FQNEAQ (reference sequence). This CDR3 region has 11 residues. The CDR3 region has the DNA TGTGCCAGCAGCCCCCTGCGAGAGCAGTACTTC. It yields the protein CASSPLREQYF.